A single sample gave rise to the 16 T cell receptor beta chains below, sequenced in a study of spatial heterogeneity in lung cancer. TCRdb re-derived calls from the 5' RACE reads in MiXCR, one entry per CDR3 protein. The repertoire holds tens of thousands of distinct CDR3 sequences, with 6% to 8% as singletons. Time point of the sample: sample taken at primary tumor resection. From tumor, nontumor lung or frozen PBMC, whole RNA was taken unsorted for sequencing. Sequencing was performed on PBMCs, taken at surgery. These receptor sequences come from a male donor with early-stage non-small cell lung cancer.

This clonotype was seen many times. Here the CDR3 reads CASSAQGLARHEQFF. The CDR3 nucleotides are TGCGCCAGCAGCGCTCAAGGACTAGCGCGACATGAGCAGTTCTTC. The rearrangement joins TRBV4-3 to TRBJ2-1; 9 bases map to TRBD2. With 5 bases clipped from V and 8 bases from J, the junction kept 10 bases outside the gene matches. CDR3 length equals 15 residues. In germline, CDR1 is LGHNA, CDR2 YSLEER.

In this sample, this clonotype turned up many times. V gene TRBV24-1 combines with J gene TRBJ1-1; D unresolved. The V gene's germline CDR1 is KGHDR and CDR2 SFDVKD. CDR3 length: 13 residues. The ends were cut back, 9 bases at V and 3 bases at J, with 13 bases in the middle. The CDR3 sequence: CATQRAAYTEAFF. The CDR3 coding sequence is TGTGCCACCCAGAGAGCAGCTTACACTGAAGCTTTCTTT.

The sample holds many counts of this clonotype. The J gene is TRBJ1-5, the V gene TRBV7-2; D uncertain. The CDR3 loop spans 15 amino acids. Germline CDR1 SGHTA, CDR2 FQGNSA. Trimming removed 5 bases at V and 0 bases at J, with 11 bases between. CDR3 DNA: TGTGCCAGCAGCCCCGGCCTGAATAGCAATCAGCCCCAGCATTTT. Translating gives CASSPGLNSNQPQHF.

The J gene is TRBJ1-2, the V gene TRBV14; D not resolved. CDR1 is SGHDN and CDR2 is FVKESK in the germline V gene. The CDR3 is 16 residues long. Trimming removed 0 bases from V and 9 bases from J, with 20 bases in between. CDR3 amino acids: CASSQDADRTLGSYTF. The CDR3 DNA reads TGTGCCAGCAGCCAAGATGCCGACCGGACTCTCGGAAGCTACACCTTC.

This clonotype appeared many times. The genes are TRBV20-1 and TRBJ2-1; D is undetermined. The V end was cut by 2 bases, the J end by 9 bases, with 14 bases between. In germline, CDR1 is DFQATT, CDR2 SNEGSKA (reference sequence). The CDR3 is made up of 13 amino acids. CDR3 bases: TGCAGTGCTAGACCTTCTGGGTTGAGTGAGCAGTTCTTC. It specifies CSARPSGLSEQFF.

This clonotype was recorded many times. The chain is built from TRBV5-1 and TRBJ2-1; 9 positions agree with TRBD2. In germline, CDR1 is SGHRS, CDR2 YFSETQ. J gave up 6 bases and V 1 base, and 8 bases lay outside the gene matches. CDR3 length equals 16 residues. CDR3: CASSLLGGGAGNEQFF. Written as DNA, the CDR3 is TGCGCCAGCAGCTTGCTCGGCGGGGGGGCCGGCAATGAGCAGTTCTTC.

This clonotype was detected a few times. V and J are TRBV5-6 and TRBJ2-1, with a possible D match to TRBD1 (5 bases). Germline V gene sequence: CDR1 SGHDT, CDR2 YYEEEE. The V and J ends lost 1 base and 5 bases respectively, with 10 bases between them. CDR3 length equals 14 residues. DNA for the CDR3: TGTGCCAGCAGCTTGATCGACAGCCACAATGAGCAGTTCTTC. Amino acids: CASSLIDSHNEQFF.

The V and J genes are TRBV27 and TRBJ2-5, with 9 positions matching TRBD2. This CDR3 is 15 amino acids long. Germline loops: CDR1 MNHEY, CDR2 SMNVEV (reference sequence). Germline trimming cut 0 bases from V and 7 bases from J; bases unmatched to any gene: 6. The CDR3 region is CASSLSAGGAGTQYF. In DNA, the CDR3 is TGTGCCAGCAGTTTATCAGCGGGAGGTGCAGGGACCCAGTACTTC.

This clonotype was observed at least ten times. The V gene is TRBV4-1, the J gene TRBJ1-1, with D possibly being TRBD1 (6 bases). Trimming pared 4 bases from V and 3 bases from J, leaving 9 bases between. Germline CDR1 reads MGHRA; CDR2 reads YSYEKL. The CDR3 is made up of 13 amino acids. The chain's CDR3 is CASSPTGYTEAFF. The CDR3 DNA reads as TGCGCCAGCAGCCCAACAGGGTACACTGAAGCTTTCTTT.

The V and J genes are TRBV12-3 or TRBV12-4 and TRBJ2-2; perhaps D is TRBD1 or TRBD2 (5 bases each). The CDR3 is 15 residues long. V lost 6 bases to trimming and J lost 2 bases, with 13 bases between them. The CDR3, as DNA: TGTGCCAGCAGCAACCGGGACCCCAACACCGGGGAGCTGTTTTTT. The encoded protein is CASSNRDPNTGELFF.

This clonotype was detected a few times. This sequence joins TRBV5-1 and TRBJ2-3; no reliable D call. Trimming stripped 0 bases from V and 1 base from J, with 6 bases between. The CDR3 loop spans 14 amino acids. CDR1 is SGHRS, CDR2 YFSETQ, per germline. The CDR3 loop is CASSLEVGTDTQYF. Written as DNA, the CDR3 is TGCGCCAGCAGCTTGGAGGTGGGCACAGATACGCAGTATTTT.

This clonotype occurred many times. The chain is built from TRBV11-2 and TRBJ1-5, with D perhaps TRBD1 (6 bases). V lost 4 bases, J lost 0 bases, and 16 bases lay in between. The length of the CDR3 is 17 residues. Per germline, CDR1 SGHAT and CDR2 FQNNGV. The CDR3 nucleotides are TGTGCCAGCAGCTCCGGACAGAGTACCTATAGCAATCAGCCCCAGCATTTT. Its translation is CASSSGQSTYSNQPQHF. The variable domain in full, with the rest retrieved from reference TRBV11-2 and TRBJ1-5, is EAGVAQSPRYKIIEKRQSVAFWCNPISGHATLYWYQQILGQGPKLLIQFQNNGVVDDSQLPKDRFSAERLKGVDSTLKIQPAKLEDSAVYLCASSSGQSTYSNQPQHFGDGTRLSIL.

The table lists this clonotype with many counts. The rearrangement uses TRBV15 and TRBJ1-2, with a tentative D call TRBD1 (5 bases). Trimming removed 1 base at V and 8 bases at J, with 14 bases between. CDR3 size: 14 residues. CDR1 is LNHNV, CDR2 YYDKDF, per germline (reference sequence). This CDR3 is CATSRAARAKGYTF. The DNA of the CDR3 is TGTGCCACCAGCAGAGCTGCCAGGGCGAAGGGCTACACCTTC.

There are many counts of this clonotype. This rearrangement joins TRBV5-1 to TRBJ2-5, with 12 bases aligning to TRBD1. After removal of 4 bases from V and 7 bases from J, the junction contained 5 bases not matched to a gene. The V gene's germline CDR1 is SGHRS and CDR2 YFSETQ. CDR3 length: 14 residues. CDR3 amino acids: CASSTGTGGVTQYF. DNA of the CDR3: TGCGCCAGCAGCACCGGGACAGGGGGCGTGACCCAGTACTTC.

This clonotype was observed at least ten times. CDR3: CAVRVAAGNIQYF. CDR3 bases: TGTGCCGTTAGGGTAGCGGCGGGAAACATTCAGTACTTC. The gene calls are TRBV7-2 and TRBJ2-4; weak D call: TRBD2 (6 bases). Germline-derived CDR1 and CDR2 are SGHTA and FQGNSA. Deletions cut 11 bases from V and 6 bases from J, with 17 bases between. This CDR3 is 13 amino acids long.

The sample holds a few counts of this clonotype. V gene TRBV5-4 combines with J gene TRBJ2-2; D remains unclear. V was trimmed by 0 bases and J by 2 bases, leaving 8 bases between them. Germline lookup yields CDR1 SGHNT and CDR2 YYREEE (reference sequence). The CDR3 totals 15 residues. The CDR3 reads CASSLGLGNTGELFF. CDR3 DNA sequence: TGTGCCAGCAGCTTGGGATTGGGTAACACCGGGGAGCTGTTTTTT.